A selection of T cell receptor beta chains follows, all from one sample in a study of shared clonotypes between healthy human individuals. Using immunoSEQ multiplex PCR, the repertoire was profiled, and TCRdb retains in-frame clones only, with some absent. The profile shows millions of clones, over 85% of them singletons. Material for sequencing was naive CD4+ T cells sorted from blood. The receptors were gathered from a man aged 18 to 30 in good health. Each CDR3 is given with its conserved first and last residue. Each record gives: CDR3 protein, J gene, V gene.

CDR3 protein: CASSPGVGSDTQYF; J gene: TRBJ2-3; V gene: TRBV5-1
CDR3 protein: CAISDYLGTGGNTIYF; J gene: TRBJ1-3; V gene: TRBV10-3
CDR3 protein: CASSLDYTSYNEQFF; J gene: TRBJ2-1; V gene: TRBV5-1
CDR3 protein: CASSPPTGVKAFF; J gene: TRBJ1-1; V gene: TRBV18
CDR3 protein: CASSTGIVGNQPQHF; J gene: TRBJ1-5; V gene: TRBV4-1
CDR3 protein: CASNQGSTGTYGYTF; J gene: TRBJ1-2; V gene: TRBV4-3
CDR3 protein: CASSLGGPSGADTQYF; J gene: TRBJ2-3; V gene: TRBV5-1
CDR3 protein: CASSEIGTAMNTEAFF; J gene: TRBJ1-1; V gene: TRBV25-1
CDR3 protein: CASSLAPTGNYGYTF; J gene: TRBJ1-2; V gene: TRBV27
CDR3 protein: CASSQDDSTLGGYTF; J gene: TRBJ1-2; V gene: TRBV4-3
CDR3 protein: CASSLNRADGYTF; J gene: TRBJ1-2; V gene: TRBV6-6
CDR3 protein: CASREPSGANVLTF; J gene: TRBJ2-6; V gene: TRBV6-1
CDR3 protein: CASSSGPGYSNQPQHF; J gene: TRBJ1-5; V gene: TRBV5-6
CDR3 protein: CASSEGGVGEKLFF; J gene: TRBJ1-4; V gene: TRBV6-1
CDR3 protein: CASSETGTALSSYNEQFF; J gene: TRBJ2-1; V gene: TRBV9
CDR3 protein: CASSHNGLASTDTQYF; J gene: TRBJ2-3; V gene: TRBV7-9
CDR3 protein: CASSLGQGEFYGYTF; J gene: TRBJ1-2; V gene: TRBV27
CDR3 protein: CASSLIRLGWTGSATEAFF; J gene: TRBJ1-1; V gene: TRBV18
CDR3 protein: CASTIPGLNEKLFF; J gene: TRBJ1-4; V gene: TRBV7-9
CDR3 protein: CASSLSPKDRSSSYNSPLHF; J gene: TRBJ1-6; V gene: TRBV18
CDR3 protein: CASSLQGAMNTEAFF; J gene: TRBJ1-1; V gene: TRBV28
CDR3 protein: CASSQDISGGADTQYF; J gene: TRBJ2-3; V gene: TRBV4-1
CDR3 protein: CASSPGPDGTGGSRDTQYF; J gene: TRBJ2-3; V gene: TRBV18
CDR3 protein: CASSLTGSLNSYNEQFF; J gene: TRBJ2-1; V gene: TRBV11-2
CDR3 protein: CASSLDGTGNYEQYF; J gene: TRBJ2-7; V gene: TRBV7-6
CDR3 protein: CASSEGQGLNSYGYTF; J gene: TRBJ1-2; V gene: TRBV25-1
CDR3 protein: CASSPYPPAGGPYEQYF; J gene: TRBJ2-7; V gene: TRBV18
CDR3 protein: CAISESVGISPLHF; J gene: TRBJ1-6; V gene: TRBV10-3
CDR3 protein: CASSRLPTGELFF; J gene: TRBJ2-2; V gene: TRBV11-3
CDR3 protein: CASSARFTDTQYF; J gene: TRBJ2-3; V gene: TRBV19
CDR3 protein: CASSLGQLNTEAFF; J gene: TRBJ1-1; V gene: TRBV11-2
CDR3 protein: CASSEAGGRNTEAFF; J gene: TRBJ1-1; V gene: TRBV2
CDR3 protein: CASSAARAKGETQYF; J gene: TRBJ2-5; V gene: TRBV27
CDR3 protein: CASRLTGGSYGYTF; J gene: TRBJ1-2; V gene: TRBV6-1
CDR3 protein: CASSKGQISNYGYTF; J gene: TRBJ1-2; V gene: TRBV5-4
CDR3 protein: CASSATGKHEKLFF; J gene: TRBJ1-4; V gene: TRBV9
CDR3 protein: CASSGLTGGETQYF; J gene: TRBJ2-5; V gene: TRBV5-1
CDR3 protein: CASKGSQETQYF; J gene: TRBJ2-5; V gene: TRBV28
CDR3 protein: CASSFTGGQGEQYF; J gene: TRBJ2-7; V gene: TRBV5-4
CDR3 protein: CASSPRDRGNEQYF; J gene: TRBJ2-7; V gene: TRBV7-2
CDR3 protein: CASSLQGSNTEAFF; J gene: TRBJ1-1; V gene: TRBV11-3
CDR3 protein: CASSSGTTDTGELFF; J gene: TRBJ2-2; V gene: TRBV5-4
CDR3 protein: CASSPMKLYNEQFF; J gene: TRBJ2-1; V gene: TRBV5-6
CDR3 protein: CATVGTGFNYEQYF; J gene: TRBJ2-7; V gene: TRBV6-6
CDR3 protein: CASSPTGTYEQYF; J gene: TRBJ2-7; V gene: TRBV7-6
CDR3 protein: CAWSVGEENEQYF; J gene: TRBJ2-7; V gene: TRBV30
CDR3 protein: CAATPGQGIKREYF; J gene: TRBJ2-7; V gene: TRBV6-1
CDR3 protein: CASSLLGSDEQFF; J gene: TRBJ2-1; V gene: TRBV4-1